This T cell receptor (beta chain) was recovered during a study of blood T cells in healthy people across ages. Study information: In model experiments, template switching was able to capture about one barcoded beta molecule for every two T cells that were present.

Overall study findings and caveats: Long-lived donors exceeded aged donors in naive CD4+ cells and diversity.

Russia was home to the donors, healthy Caucasian individuals aged roughly 6 to 90. Total RNA was isolated from each sample in quantities of at least 6 micrograms. This clonotype turned up a few times. Its antigen is undetermined. With a J-beta primer mix and a sample-barcoded 5' primer, a second PCR ran about 7 to 11 cycles. TCRdb used MiXCR to reprocess the 5' RACE reads, holding one entry per CDR3 protein. Among 1 million to 1.2 million distinct CDR3 sequences listed, 35% to 40% were seen once. Germline CDR1 MNHEY, CDR2 SMNVEV (reference sequence). Trimming removed 4 bases from V and 1 base from J, with 7 bases in between. The CDR3 loop spans 14 amino acids.

The source is a man between 18 and 35 years old in good health. What was sequenced was blood. The rearrangement links TRBV27 to TRBJ1-4; no clear D gene. The CDR3 spells CASSSHLTNEKLFF. Here the CDR3 DNA reads TGTGCCAGCAGTTCTCACCTAACTAATGAAAAACTGTTTTTT.